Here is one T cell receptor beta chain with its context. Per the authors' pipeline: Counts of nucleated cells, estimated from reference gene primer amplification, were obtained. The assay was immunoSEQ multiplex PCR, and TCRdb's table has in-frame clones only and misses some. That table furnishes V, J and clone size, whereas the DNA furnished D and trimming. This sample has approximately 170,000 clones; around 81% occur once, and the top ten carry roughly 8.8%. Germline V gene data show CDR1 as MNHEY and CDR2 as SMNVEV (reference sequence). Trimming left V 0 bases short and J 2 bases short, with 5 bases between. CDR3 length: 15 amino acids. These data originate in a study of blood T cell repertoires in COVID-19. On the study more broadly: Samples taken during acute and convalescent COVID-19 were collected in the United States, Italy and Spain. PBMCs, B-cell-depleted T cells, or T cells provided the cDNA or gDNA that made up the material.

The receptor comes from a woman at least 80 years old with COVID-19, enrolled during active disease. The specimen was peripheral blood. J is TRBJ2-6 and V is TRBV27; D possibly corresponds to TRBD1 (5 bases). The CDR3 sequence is CASSLSGAGANVLTF. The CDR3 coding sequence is TGTGCCAGCAGTTTATCAGGGGCTGGGGCCAACGTCCTGACTTTC.